This TCR beta chain stems from a study of cytomegalovirus exposure and HLA in healthy donors. At the level of the study: There were 350 to 450 genotyped donors. Of these, about 86% fell in the genetic ancestry cluster associated with self-reported Caucasian donors. General observations from the study: Evidence from a later analysis indicated that most CMV-associated TCR beta chains looked HLA-restricted.

Germline V CDR1 and CDR2: SGHVS, FNYEAQ. The CDR3 loop spans 17 amino acids. The ends were cut back, 2 bases at V and 0 bases at J, with 11 bases in the middle. Amplification used 60 Vbeta primers and 13 Jbeta primers. Some clones are missing from TCRdb's copy, which holds only in-frame ones; the method was immunoSEQ multiplex PCR. The sample has tens of thousands of clones, around 84% seen once. Worth noting for this clone: The antigen remains unidentified.

This receptor was identified in a male donor in good health and CMV-seronegative. Sequencing was done on a sample of PBMCs. The genes are TRBV7-6 and TRBJ1-6; the D is unclear. This CDR3 is CASSLRPGSSYNSPLHF. CDR3 DNA: TGTGCCAGCAGCTTACGGCCGGGGAGCTCCTATAATTCACCCCTCCACTTT. The full variable domain, rest sourced from reference TRBV7-6 and TRBJ1-6, is GAGVSQSPRYKVTKRGQDVALRCDPISGHVSLYWYRQALGQGPEFLTYFNYEAQQDKSGLPNDRFSAERPEGSISTLTIQRTEQRDSAMYRCASSLRPGSSYNSPLHFGNGTRLTVT.